What follows is one T cell receptor beta chain and its context. Its antigen remains unknown. The germline CDR1 and CDR2 sequences are GTSNPN and SVGIG (reference sequence). The CDR3 has 14 amino acids. Trimming left V 0 bases short and J 5 bases short, with 13 bases between. Sequencing was performed with immunoSEQ multiplex PCR; in TCRdb, only in-frame clones are kept and a portion is missing. The repertoire holds 45,000 to 55,000 clones, with 85% to 95% as singletons. The data originate from a study of OX40 agonist ivuxolimab in advanced cancers. Overall study: Across the patients, intravenous ivuxolimab was delivered every 2 weeks at 0.01 to 10 mg/kg.

Study outcomes and limitations: CD4+ and CD8+ blood T cells expanded clonally by week 6 at 0.1 to 3.0 mg/kg.

Autoimmune disease history or systemic immunosuppression disqualified patients. On cycle 4 day 1 and cycle 7 day 1, as well as at baseline, blood was sampled. Sequences were derived from CD4+ or CD8+ T cells sorted from blood, sampled in a trial of the OX40 agonist ivuxolimab. The V gene is TRBV30, the J gene TRBJ2-5; no firm D call. This sequence originates from an adult with an advanced solid tumor such as melanoma, head and neck, liver or kidney cancer. CDR3 residues: CAWSVKGYWETQYF. Written as DNA, the CDR3 is TGTGCCTGGAGTGTGAAAGGGTATTGGGAGACCCAGTACTTC.